Given below is one T cell receptor (beta chain) in context. No antigen is known for it. This record belongs to a study of cytomegalovirus exposure and HLA in healthy donors. Study-wide results and limits: With high specificity and sensitivity, the classifier reportedly diagnosed cytomegalovirus status. Later analysis identified a missense DCLRE1C variant that was linked to TCR beta V- and J-gene trimming.

Deletions cut 1 base from V and 5 bases from J, with 21 bases between. This CDR3 is 17 amino acids long. The germline gives CDR1 KGHSH, CDR2 LQKENI. It was with 60 Vbeta and 13 Jbeta primers that the PCR ran. Assay: immunoSEQ multiplex PCR; the TCRdb copy retains only in-frame clones and omits some. Of tens of thousands of clones listed, 65% to 80% are singletons. The chain is built from TRBV18 and TRBJ2-7, with D possibly matching TRBD1 (5 bases). This TCR came from a man aged 40-49 years in good health and CMV-seropositive. Sequenced sample: PBMCs. The CDR3 DNA follows: TGTGCCAGCTCACCACGGGAAAGACAGACTCAGCCAAACGAGCAGTACTTC. Residues: CASSPRERQTQPNEQYF.